A selection of T cell receptor beta chains follows, all from one sample in a study of human CD8 memory T cell subsets. No DNA is given; TCRdb re-called the 5' RACE reads and lists each CDR3 protein once. This table lists roughly 17,000 distinct CDR3 sequences. The sample taken for sequencing was CD8+ stem-like memory T cells (TSCM and TCM) sorted from PBMCs. These receptors were taken from a human donor in good health. Each CDR3 is given with its conserved first and last residue. The order of the fields is CDR3 protein, V gene, clone size, J gene. Size is omitted from some rows. Given values are once, few, many or a class for expanded clones.

CSAPYYNEQFF TRBV20-1 NA TRBJ2-1
CASSLGNQPQHF TRBV5-6 medium-sized TRBJ1-5
CASSSRTSGGNQETQYF TRBV12-3/TRBV12-4 NA TRBJ2-5
CASSFRGQAVPIEQYF TRBV28 NA TRBJ2-7
CASGMQGHQPQHF TRBV7-6 NA TRBJ1-5
CASSPLAGFTYEQYF TRBV28 NA TRBJ2-7
CASSIAAIGNTEAFF TRBV19 NA TRBJ1-1
CSVVDSSFSGNTIYF TRBV29-1 NA TRBJ1-3
CASSKVPVPENTEAFF TRBV21-1 NA TRBJ1-1
CASSFGESYEQYF TRBV12-3/TRBV12-4 NA TRBJ2-7
CSVEDPPASKHTQYF TRBV29-1 NA TRBJ2-3
CASSQDSLAGAYEQYF TRBV3-1 NA TRBJ2-7
CASSFDEDPFTDTQYF TRBV5-5 NA TRBJ2-3
CASSQSPGVQETQYF TRBV3-1 NA TRBJ2-5
CSVEDIGLAGVSPDTQYF TRBV29-1 medium-sized TRBJ2-3
CASSFSANYGYTF TRBV6-5 NA TRBJ1-2
CASSARQVPPSEQYF TRBV9 NA TRBJ2-7
CASSLRDSSYEQYF TRBV5-6 NA TRBJ2-7
CASSDSSYNEQFF TRBV2 NA TRBJ2-1
CASSLTGGGTGELFF TRBV27 NA TRBJ2-2
CASSWTSGRFGGELFF TRBV5-4 medium-sized TRBJ2-2
CATSEPEGGYTF TRBV24-1 NA TRBJ1-2
CASSGRDSIYYNEQFF TRBV28 NA TRBJ2-1
CASSLESADRKYF TRBV28 medium-sized TRBJ2-5
CASSDSRTSGNTGELFF TRBV9 NA TRBJ2-2
CAIRWDSSGNTIYF TRBV12-3/TRBV12-4 NA TRBJ1-3
CASSVASSNEQFF TRBV9 NA TRBJ2-1
CASSPTSGGARETQYF TRBV7-6 NA TRBJ2-5
CASSTPDSFSVYGYTF TRBV12-3/TRBV12-4 NA TRBJ1-2
CASSLTGGDLNTIYF TRBV5-5 NA TRBJ1-3
CASSSPFTYNEQFF TRBV7-2 NA TRBJ2-1